One and the same sample provided the 22 T cell receptor beta chains below, sequenced in a study of blood T cell repertoires in COVID-19. Libraries were prepared by immunoSEQ multiplex PCR; TCRdb keeps only in-frame clonotypes and omits some of them. The table includes 30,000 to 40,000 clones, approximately 85% detected once. Sequencing input: peripheral blood. The receptors come from a human donor in a cohort sampled during active COVID-19.

This clone was counted once. This chain joins TRBV10-3 and TRBJ1-2; 8 bases map to TRBD1. Per germline, CDR1 ENHRY and CDR2 SYGVKD. The CDR3 is 16 residues long. The trim removed 3 bases at V and 2 bases at J, leaving 8 bases unmatched. The CDR3 DNA reads TGTGCCATCAGTGAAAGACAGGGGCAATCAAACTATGGCTACACCTTC. The encoded protein is CAISERQGQSNYGYTF.

The V and J genes are TRBV7-9 and TRBJ1-4; 9 positions match TRBD1. CDR1 is SEHNR and CDR2 is FQNEAQ in the germline V gene (reference sequence). The V gene end was trimmed by 0 bases and the J gene end by 5 bases; junction bases not matched to a gene: 1. The CDR3 totals 15 residues. For the CDR3, the DNA is TGTGCCAGCAGCTTAGCCGGGACAGGGAATGAAAAACTGTTTTTT. Its protein product is CASSLAGTGNEKLFF.

The chain joins TRBV5-1 to TRBJ1-1; possible D gene TRBD1, 5 bases. CDR1 SGHRS and CDR2 YFSETQ come from the germline V gene. The CDR3 is 14 residues long. With 1 base removed from V and 0 bases from J, the gap between germline ends came to 7 bases. The CDR3 loop reads CASSLRQLNTEAFF. CDR3 nucleotide sequence: TGCGCCAGCAGCTTGCGACAGCTGAACACTGAAGCTTTCTTT. The complete variable domain, with remaining parts taken from reference TRBV5-1 and TRBJ1-1, reads KAGVTQTPRYLIKTRGQQVTLSCSPISGHRSVSWYQQTPGQGLQFLFEYFSETQRNKGNFPGRFSGRQFSNSRSEMNVSTLELGDSALYLCASSLRQLNTEAFFGQGTRLTVV.

The rearrangement uses TRBV19 and TRBJ1-5; weak D call: TRBD1 (6 bases). Trimming pared 9 bases from V and 7 bases from J, leaving 22 bases between. The germline CDR1 and CDR2 sequences are LNHDA and SQIVND (reference sequence). This CDR3 spans 15 amino acids. For the CDR3, the DNA is TGTGCCAGCACCCCAGCGGGGGGGGCTGTGCAGCCCCAGCATTTT. This translates into CASTPAGGAVQPQHF.

In nucleotides, the CDR3 is TGCAGCGCTTCACAGGGGAGGAACACTGAAGCTTTCTTT. This codes for CSASQGRNTEAFF. The chain couples TRBV29-1 to TRBJ1-1, with TRBD1 identical over 7 bases. CDR1 and CDR2 (germline): SQVTM, ANQGSEA. J gave up 1 base and V 7 bases, and 6 bases lay outside the gene matches. This CDR3 is built from 13 residues.

The chain combines TRBV7-8 with TRBJ2-7, with D hard to call. Per the germline V gene, CDR1 is SGHVS and CDR2 is FQNEAQ. The V gene lost 5 bases and the J gene lost 0 bases, with 11 bases spanning the gap. CDR3 length: 14 residues. The CDR3 nucleotides are TGTGCCAGCAGCCTAAATAGTATCTCCTACGAGCAGTACTTC. The encoded protein is CASSLNSISYEQYF.

This rearrangement joins TRBV7-8 to TRBJ1-5; 7 bases are a match to TRBD1. Germline V CDR1 and CDR2: SGHVS, FQNEAQ. The trim removed 2 bases at V and 0 bases at J, leaving 13 bases unmatched. CDR3 length: 19 amino acids. The CDR3 coding sequence is TGTGCCAGCAGCTTAAAATCCGGTCAGGGGGTCATTAGCAATCAGCCCCAGCATTTT. Translating gives CASSLKSGQGVISNQPQHF. Together with reference TRBV7-8 and TRBJ1-5, the CDR3 gives the full variable domain: GAGVSQSPRYKVAKRGQDVALRCDPISGHVSLFWYQQALGQGPEFLTYFQNEAQLDKSGLPSDRFFAERPEGSVSTLKIQRTQQEDSAVYLCASSLKSGQGVISNQPQHFGDGTRLSIL.

DNA of the CDR3: TGTGCCAGCACTTTACAGGACAGGGCTGACTATGGCTACACCTTC. Translated: CASTLQDRADYGYTF. V gene TRBV6-6 combines with J gene TRBJ1-2; 8 bases line up with TRBD1. J was trimmed by 3 bases and V by 7 bases; bases with no gene match: 10. Germline lookup yields CDR1 MNHNY and CDR2 SVGAGI (reference sequence). This CDR3 contains 15 residues.

The chain uses TRBV18 and TRBJ1-3; unclear D gene. Germline values: CDR1 KGHSH, CDR2 LQKENI. The CDR3 totals 15 residues. Deletions cut 0 bases from V and 0 bases from J, with 6 bases between. The CDR3 sequence is CASSPPLSSGNTIYF. The CDR3 nucleotides read TGTGCCAGCTCACCACCGCTTAGCTCTGGAAACACCATATATTTT.

V is TRBV28 and J is TRBJ2-3; weak D call: TRBD2 (6 bases). Between the trimmed V and J ends, which lost 7 bases and 0 bases, there was a span of 11 bases. Per the germline V gene, CDR1 is MDHEN and CDR2 is SYDVKM. This CDR3 comprises 14 residues. The CDR3 DNA reads as TGTGCCAGCACGCGGGGCCCTAGCACAGATACGCAGTATTTT. Residues: CASTRGPSTDTQYF. Combining the CDR3 with reference TRBV28 and TRBJ2-3 gives the whole variable domain DVKVTQSSRYLVKRTGEKVFLECVQDMDHENMFWYRQDPGLGLRLIYFSYDVKMKEKGDIPEGYSVSREKKERFSLILESASTNQTSMYLCASTRGPSTDTQYFGPGTRLTVL.

This clone was detected only a few times. The V call is TRBV7-3, the J call TRBJ1-3, with 12 bases lining up with TRBD1. Losses at the gene ends were 3 bases for V and 4 bases for J; bases not matched to a gene: 4. Per germline, CDR1 SGHTA and CDR2 FQGTGA. This CDR3 is built from 16 residues. CDR3 residues: CASSFTGTGGGNTIYF. CDR3 DNA sequence: TGTGCCAGCAGCTTCACCGGGACAGGGGGCGGAAACACCATATATTTT.

V is TRBV6-5 and J is TRBJ1-1; D is ambiguous. Per germline, CDR1 MNHEY and CDR2 SVGAGI. V was shortened by 0 bases and J by 1 base, with 9 bases between the two germline ends. This CDR3 region has 15 residues. CDR3: CASSYSTSGNTEAFF. CDR3 nucleotides: TGTGCCAGCAGTTACTCGACATCCGGGAACACTGAAGCTTTCTTT.

The rearrangement joins TRBV4-2 to TRBJ1-5; D unclear. The CDR3 spans 13 residues. V was shortened by 0 bases and J by 4 bases, with 4 bases between the two germline ends. Looked up from germline, CDR1 is LGHNA and CDR2 is YNFKEQ. CDR3 protein: CASSQDINQPQHF. CDR3 nucleotides: TGTGCCAGCAGCCAAGATATAAATCAGCCCCAGCATTTT.

The chain couples TRBV11-1 to TRBJ2-7; TRBD2 aligns across 10 bases. This CDR3 is built from 14 residues. J lost 6 bases, V lost 1 base, and 3 bases had no gene match. Germline V gene sequence: CDR1 SGHAT, CDR2 FQDESV (reference sequence). The CDR3 loop is CASSLEAGGREQYF. In nucleotides, the CDR3 is TGTGCCAGCAGCTTAGAAGCGGGAGGGCGCGAGCAGTACTTC.

This rearrangement joins TRBV11-2 to TRBJ2-5; 8 nucleotides align to TRBD2. After removal of 2 bases from V and 5 bases from J, the junction contained 4 bases not matched to a gene. The CDR3 extends over 14 amino acids. Germline V gives CDR1 SGHAT, CDR2 FQNNGV. The CDR3 coding sequence is TGTGCCAGCAGCTTACTAGGCGGGAGGGAGACCCAGTACTTC. This gives the protein CASSLLGGRETQYF.

The genes are TRBV6-5 and TRBJ1-2; D uncertain. Deletions cut 8 bases from V and 0 bases from J, with 13 bases between. The CDR3 sequence is 14 residues long. Germline V gene lookup returns CDR1 MNHEY and CDR2 SVGAGI. The CDR3 is CASLISAANYGYTF. The CDR3 nucleotides read TGTGCCAGCCTCATCAGTGCGGCTAACTATGGCTACACCTTC.

The rearrangement uses TRBV2 and TRBJ2-5; D is possibly TRBD1 (6 bases). CDR3 length: 15 residues. V lost 1 base and J lost 2, with 11 bases in between. In germline, CDR1 is SNHLY, CDR2 FYNNEI. The CDR3 bases are TGTGCCAGCAGTGAAGGGGGACATCAACAAGAGACCCAGTACTTC. It specifies CASSEGGHQQETQYF.

The chain couples TRBV4-2 to TRBJ1-1, with 7 nucleotides matching TRBD1. CDR1 is LGHNA, CDR2 YNFKEQ, per germline. CDR3 length equals 15 residues. Germline trimming cut 3 bases from V and 5 bases from J; bases unmatched to any gene: 9. The CDR3: CASSHSEGAMTEAFF. CDR3 DNA sequence: TGTGCCAGCAGCCACTCCGAGGGGGCTATGACTGAAGCTTTCTTT.

The genes are TRBV7-2 and TRBJ2-7; 8 nucleotides agree with TRBD1. With V trimmed by 0 bases and J by 7 bases, 8 bases remained unmatched. The CDR3 contains 15 residues. Germline CDR1 SGHTA, CDR2 FQGNSA. This chain's CDR3 is CASSLAGQGAREQYF. The CDR3 DNA sequence: TGTGCCAGCAGCTTAGCCGGGCAGGGGGCAAGAGAGCAGTACTTC.

CDR3 loop: CASSLDGQGASTYNSPLHF. CDR3 nucleotide sequence: TGTGCCAGCAGCTTAGATGGGCAGGGGGCGTCAACCTATAATTCACCCCTCCACTTT. This rearrangement joins TRBV11-2 to TRBJ1-6, with 8 bases fitting TRBD1. The CDR3 extends over 19 amino acids. Germline CDR1 SGHAT, CDR2 FQNNGV. Losses at the gene ends were 0 bases for V and 2 bases for J; bases not matched to a gene: 9.

V gene TRBV6-5 combines with J gene TRBJ2-7; D is perhaps TRBD1 (5 bases). Germline V lookup: CDR1 MNHEY, CDR2 SVGAGI. V lost 10 bases and J lost 2, with 15 bases in between. The CDR3 runs 13 residues. For the CDR3, the DNA is TGTGCCACCTCCCAGGGTCCAACCTACGAGCAGTACTTC. This sequence encodes CATSQGPTYEQYF.

J is TRBJ1-4 and V is TRBV18; D is undetermined. The V gene's germline CDR1 is KGHSH and CDR2 LQKENI. The CDR3 extends over 15 amino acids. V lost 4 bases to trimming and J lost 3 bases, with 12 bases between them. In nucleotides, the CDR3 is TGTGCCAGCTCACGGCGGGCCGGAGCTAATGAAAAACTGTTTTTT. The encoded protein is CASSRRAGANEKLFF.